The 14 T cell receptor beta chains presented below share a single source sample, sequenced in a study of memory CD4+ T cells and cytomegalovirus serostatus. Single viable CD3+CD4+CD8-CD45RO+ cells were sorted as the memory CD4+ T cells. Method: immunoSEQ multiplex PCR; TCRdb's copy keeps in-frame clones and lacks some. The repertoire has around 60,000 clones, 77% of them found once; the top ten carry 0.88%. The sample consisted of memory CD4+ T cells from blood. The receptors originated from an adult in good health and CMV-seronegative.

This clone came up once. V and J are TRBV7-9 and TRBJ2-3; TRBD2 might be the D (6 bases). Germline CDR1 and CDR2: SEHNR and FQNEAQ (reference sequence). V was trimmed by 2 bases and J by 11 bases, leaving 20 bases between them. This CDR3 has 15 amino acids. CDR3 loop: CASSLNGGEQTMQYF. The CDR3 coding sequence is TGTGCCAGCAGCTTAAACGGCGGGGAACAAACGATGCAGTATTTT.

V usage is TRBV2 and J usage is TRBJ1-5; possible D gene TRBD1, 5 bases. This CDR3 is 14 amino acids long. The ends were cut back, 6 bases at V and 3 bases at J, with 12 bases in the middle. Germline V CDR1 and CDR2: SNHLY, FYNNEI. The CDR3 region has the DNA TGTGCCAGCAGGGGGGACGCCAACAATCAGCCCCAGCATTTT. Its translation is CASRGDANNQPQHF.

The chain employs TRBV28 and TRBJ2-3; D gene unclear. The CDR3 loop spans 15 amino acids. Germline CDR1 MDHEN, CDR2 SYDVKM. The germline V and J ends were trimmed by 6 bases and 1 base, with 14 bases remaining between them. CDR3 coding DNA: TGTGCCAGCAGCCCTCTAGTCCGTCGCACAGATACGCAGTATTTT. Translating it yields CASSPLVRRTDTQYF. Full variable domain (outside the CDR3, taken from reference TRBV28 and TRBJ2-3): DVKVTQSSRYLVKRTGEKVFLECVQDMDHENMFWYRQDPGLGLRLIYFSYDVKMKEKGDIPEGYSVSREKKERFSLILESASTNQTSMYLCASSPLVRRTDTQYFGPGTRLTVL.

This chain joins TRBV9 and TRBJ1-5; no clear D gene. From germline, CDR1 is SGDLS and CDR2 YYNGEE. Trimming took 3 bases from V and 8 from J, leaving 12 bases between them. The CDR3 has 13 amino acids. CDR3 residues: CASSGRPEEPQHF. In nucleotides, the CDR3 is TGTGCCAGCAGCGGCCGGCCTGAGGAGCCCCAGCATTTT.

The chain has TRBV7-3 and TRBJ1-3; 7 bases map to TRBD1. V was clipped by 4 bases and J by 4 bases; unmatched bases: 4. The CDR3 totals 14 residues. CDR1 and CDR2 from the germline V gene are SGHTA and FQGTGA. This CDR3 is CASSSGTAGNTIYF. CDR3 nucleotide sequence: TGTGCCAGCAGCTCCGGGACAGCCGGAAACACCATATATTTT.

The chain joins TRBV15 to TRBJ2-4; 9 bases are shared with TRBD2. Trimming removed 11 bases from V and 7 bases from J; junction bases left unmatched: 15. CDR1 and CDR2 (germline): LNHNV, YYDKDF (reference sequence). The CDR3 loop spans 15 amino acids. The DNA for the CDR3 is TGTGCCTCCTCTAGCGGGACTCACGGCATGAACATTCAGTACTTC. It encodes CASSSGTHGMNIQYF.

The chain carries TRBV7-2 and TRBJ2-1, with 12 bases identical to TRBD2. The CDR3 length is 16 residues. V was clipped by 6 bases and J by 9 bases; unmatched bases: 12. In germline, CDR1 is SGHTA, CDR2 FQGNSA. The CDR3 sequence is CASSFRLAGGPGEQFF. The CDR3 bases are TGTGCCAGCAGTTTCCGGCTAGCGGGAGGGCCAGGTGAGCAGTTCTTC.

A single count supports this clone. The chain couples TRBV7-5 to TRBJ2-5; the table's TRBD2 call for D was not verified on the DNA. TRBV7-5 is annotated as a pseudogene. The CDR3 runs to 13 residues. The DNA for the CDR3 is TGTGCCAGAAGCTTTCTAGCGGAAGAGACCCAGTACTTC. This sequence encodes CARSFLAEETQYF.

This clone has only one observation. V gene TRBV19 combines with J gene TRBJ1-5, with TRBD1 matching over 9 bases. J was trimmed by 4 bases and V by 4 bases; bases with no gene match: 8. The CDR3 runs to 16 residues. Germline CDR1 reads LNHDA; CDR2 reads SQIVND (reference sequence). The CDR3 DNA reads TGTGCCAGTAGTACCCAACAGGGGGCCCCGAATCAGCCCCAGCATTTT. This gives the protein CASSTQQGAPNQPQHF.

The gene calls are TRBV29-1 and TRBJ2-5; perhaps TRBD1 as D (5 bases). Trimming removed 6 bases at V and 9 bases at J, with 17 bases between. The germline gives CDR1 SQVTM, CDR2 ANQGSEA. The CDR3 sequence is 12 residues long. In DNA, the CDR3 is TGCAGCGTGGATAATCAGTGGGGCGCCCAGTACTTC. As protein: CSVDNQWGAQYF.

The chain has TRBV4-2 and TRBJ2-1, with 12 nucleotides matching TRBD2. CDR1 is LGHNA and CDR2 is YNFKEQ in the germline V gene. This CDR3 contains 16 residues. After removal of 5 bases from V and 6 bases from J, the junction contained 8 bases not matched to a gene. The DNA for the CDR3 is TGTGCCAGCAGCGACCGGACTAGCGGGACACTCAATGAGCAGTTCTTC. This codes for CASSDRTSGTLNEQFF.

Here the CDR3 reads CASSPNSYEQYF. DNA for the CDR3: TGTGCCAGCTCACCCAACTCCTACGAGCAGTACTTC. The rearrangement links TRBV18 to TRBJ2-7; D call uncertain. The CDR3 is 12 residues long. Germline CDR1 and CDR2: KGHSH and LQKENI. V lost 3 bases and J 0 bases, leaving 3 bases between the germline ends.

The rearrangement links TRBV18 to TRBJ1-1; 7 bases are shared with TRBD1. V trimming: 5 bases; J trimming: 1 base; junction bases outside the gene matches: 4. The germline CDR1 and CDR2 sequences are KGHSH and LQKENI. The CDR3 spans 14 residues. CDR3 sequence reads: CASSGRGGNTEAFF. The DNA for the CDR3 is TGTGCCAGCTCAGGCAGGGGGGGGAACACTGAAGCTTTCTTT.

This clone showed up just a few times. The chain is built from TRBV6-5 and TRBJ2-7; 9 positions match TRBD2. The CDR3 spans 16 residues. Germline CDR1 MNHEY, CDR2 SVGAGI. V was clipped by 2 bases and J by 0 bases; unmatched bases: 5. CDR3 residues: CASSYGGSGSSYEQYF. DNA for the CDR3: TGTGCCAGCAGTTACGGGGGTAGCGGGAGCTCCTACGAGCAGTACTTC.